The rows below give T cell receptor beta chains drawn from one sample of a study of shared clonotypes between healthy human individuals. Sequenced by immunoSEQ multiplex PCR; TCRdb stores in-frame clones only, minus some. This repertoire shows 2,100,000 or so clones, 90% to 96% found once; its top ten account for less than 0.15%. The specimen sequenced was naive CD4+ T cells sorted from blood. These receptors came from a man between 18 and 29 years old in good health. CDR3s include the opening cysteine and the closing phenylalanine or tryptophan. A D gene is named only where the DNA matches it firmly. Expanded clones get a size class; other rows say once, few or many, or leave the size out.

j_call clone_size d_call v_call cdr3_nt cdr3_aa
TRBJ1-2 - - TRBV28 TGTGCCAGCTTGGCGAGGTATGGCTACACCTTC CASLARYGYTF
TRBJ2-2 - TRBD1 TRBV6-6 TGTGCCAGCAGTTCCCCGGACAGGGGCGGCACCGGGGAGCTGTTTTTT CASSSPDRGGTGELFF
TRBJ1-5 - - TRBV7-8 TGTGCCAGCAGCTTAAGCCAGAGTCAGCCCCAGCATTTT CASSLSQSQPQHF
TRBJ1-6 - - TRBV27 TGTGCCAGCAGCCGGCCCAGTACCCTTAATTCACCCCTCCACTTT CASSRPSTLNSPLHF
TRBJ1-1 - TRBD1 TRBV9 TGTGCCAGCAGCGTTCAACAGGGGGCGACTGAAGCTTTCTTT CASSVQQGATEAFF
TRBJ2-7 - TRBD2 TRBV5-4 TGTGCCAGCAGCGGGACTAGCGGGAGCTACGAGCAGTACTTC CASSGTSGSYEQYF
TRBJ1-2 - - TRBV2 TGTGCCAGCAGACCGGCGGGGTTAGCCTATGGCTACACCTTC CASRPAGLAYGYTF
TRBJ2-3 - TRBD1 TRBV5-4 TGTGCCAGCAGCCGGCAGACAGGGTCGGTGGTGAGTACAGATACGCAGTATTTT CASSRQTGSVVSTDTQYF
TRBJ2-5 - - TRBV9 TGTGCCAGCAGCGCTGGCTTTAGAGCCGCTGAGACCCAGTACTTC CASSAGFRAAETQYF
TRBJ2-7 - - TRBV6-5 TGTGCCAGCAGTTACAGTGGCGCCTACGAGCAGTACTTC CASSYSGAYEQYF
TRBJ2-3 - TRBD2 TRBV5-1 TGCGCCAGCAGCCTGGGCGCGGGGGGGTCCACAGATACGCAGTATTTT CASSLGAGGSTDTQYF
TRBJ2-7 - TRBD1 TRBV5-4 TGTGCCAGCAGCTCCCGGGACAGGGAGGGCTACGAGCAGTACTTC CASSSRDREGYEQYF
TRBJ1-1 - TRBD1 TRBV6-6 TGTGCCAGCAGAACCCCACAGGGGAGAACTGAAGCTTTCTTT CASRTPQGRTEAFF
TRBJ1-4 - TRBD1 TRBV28 TGTGCCAGCAGACCCTTTGGACAGGCAACTAATGAAAAACTGTTTTTT CASRPFGQATNEKLFF
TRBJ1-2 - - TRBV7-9 TGTGCCAGCAGCCCTTACGGGGTAGACGGAGGCCGCTATGGCTACACCTTC CASSPYGVDGGRYGYTF
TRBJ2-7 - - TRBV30 TGTGCCTGGAGTTTACAGGGCTCCTACGAGCAGTACTTC CAWSLQGSYEQYF
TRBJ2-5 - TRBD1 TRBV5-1 TGCGCCAGCAGCGGGGGACAGGGTGTGGAGACCCAGTACTTC CASSGGQGVETQYF
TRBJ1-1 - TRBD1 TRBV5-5 TGTGCCAGCAGCCCCGGAGGGGGCGCGGGGAACACTGAAGCTTTCTTT CASSPGGGAGNTEAFF
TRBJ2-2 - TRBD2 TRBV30 TGTGCCTGGAGGGTAGCGGGCTCCTTATCCGGGGAGCTGTTTTTT CAWRVAGSLSGELFF
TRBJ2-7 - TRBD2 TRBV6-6 TGTGCCCATGGCGGGACTAGCGGGAAAAGCCTCTACGAGCAGTACTTC CAHGGTSGKSLYEQYF
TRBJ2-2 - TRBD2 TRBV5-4 TGTGCCAGCAGCTTGTTAGCGGGAGGGAACACCGGGGAGCTGTTTTTT CASSLLAGGNTGELFF
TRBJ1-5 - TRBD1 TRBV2 TGTGCCAGCAGACGGACAGGGGTAAGCAATCAGCCCCAGCATTTT CASRRTGVSNQPQHF
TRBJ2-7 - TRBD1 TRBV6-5 TGTGCCAGCAGAAAGCCAGGACAGGGAGCCTACGAGCAGTACTTC CASRKPGQGAYEQYF
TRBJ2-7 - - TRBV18 TGTGCCAGCTCACAAACGTCGGGGTACGAGCAGTACTTC CASSQTSGYEQYF
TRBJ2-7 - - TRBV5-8 TGTGCCAGCAGCTTGGCCTATGGGGGAAGCTCCGAGCAGTACTTC CASSLAYGGSSEQYF
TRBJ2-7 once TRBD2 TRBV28 TGTGCCAGCAGTTTGGTGGCTAGCGGGACCTACGAGCAGTACTTC CASSLVASGTYEQYF
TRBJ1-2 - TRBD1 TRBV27 TGTGCCAGCAGTTCACAGGGGTGGGGTAATGGCTACACCTTC CASSSQGWGNGYTF
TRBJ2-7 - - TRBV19 TGTGCCAGTAGTATGGGCCGGGACGGGTACGAGCAGTACTTC CASSMGRDGYEQYF
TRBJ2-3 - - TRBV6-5 TGTGCCAGCAGTTACGGCCTTCCCTTCACAGATACGCAGTATTTT CASSYGLPFTDTQYF
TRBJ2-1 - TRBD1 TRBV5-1 TGCGCCAGCAGGGAAGGGACAGGGTACATCAATGAGCAGTTCTTC CASREGTGYINEQFF
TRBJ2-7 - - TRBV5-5 TGTGCCAGCAGCTCCACTCAATTTCTCCCCTACGAGCAGTACTTC CASSSTQFLPYEQYF
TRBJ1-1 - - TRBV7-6 TGTGCCAGCAGCTTAACCCCGGACTTGAACACTGAAGCTTTCTTT CASSLTPDLNTEAFF
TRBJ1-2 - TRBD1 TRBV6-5 TGTGCCAGCAGTCAGGACAGGGTTAAGTATGGCTACACCTTC CASSQDRVKYGYTF
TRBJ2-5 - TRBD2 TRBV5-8 TGTGCCAGCAGCCGCGGGGGCCAAGAGACCCAGTACTTC CASSRGGQETQYF
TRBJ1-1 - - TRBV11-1 TGTGCCAGCAGCTACCGGAGCATAAACAGGTTGAACACTGAAGCTTTCTTT CASSYRSINRLNTEAFF
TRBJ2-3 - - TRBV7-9 TGTGCCAGCAGCTTCCCCGCGGACAGCAAAGATACGCAGTATTTT CASSFPADSKDTQYF
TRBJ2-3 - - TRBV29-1 TGCAGCGTTGGCTCCCCTTCTAGCACAGATACGCAGTATTTT CSVGSPSSTDTQYF
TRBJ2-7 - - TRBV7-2 TGTGCCAGCAGCCGCCAGGACGGACCTTACGAGCAGTACTTC CASSRQDGPYEQYF
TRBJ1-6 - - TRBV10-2 TGCGCCAGCAGTGTAGACGGTAATTCACCCCTCCACTTT CASSVDGNSPLHF
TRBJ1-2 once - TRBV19 TGTGCCAGTAGGACCCAACAAAGCTATGGCTACACCTTC CASRTQQSYGYTF
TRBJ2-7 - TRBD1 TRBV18 TGTGCCAGCTCACCCGCTGGGACAGGTGCTTACGAGCAGTACTTC CASSPAGTGAYEQYF
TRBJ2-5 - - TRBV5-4 TGTGCCAGCAGCTTGGGCACAGAGACCCAGTACTTC CASSLGTETQYF